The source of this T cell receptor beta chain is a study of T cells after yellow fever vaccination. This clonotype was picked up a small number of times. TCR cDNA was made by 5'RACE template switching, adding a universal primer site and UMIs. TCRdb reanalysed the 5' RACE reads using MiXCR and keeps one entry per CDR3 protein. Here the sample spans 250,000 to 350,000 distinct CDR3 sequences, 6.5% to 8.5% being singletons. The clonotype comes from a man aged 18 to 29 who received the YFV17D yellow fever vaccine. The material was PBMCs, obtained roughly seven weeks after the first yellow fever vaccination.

CDR3 nucleotide sequence: TGTGCCAGCAAGTCCACTAGCACAGATACGCAGTATTTT. Protein: CASKSTSTDTQYF. The chain is built from TRBV6-4 and TRBJ2-3; D unresolved. Germline V gene sequence: CDR1 MRHNA, CDR2 SNTAGT. The germline V and J ends were trimmed by 7 bases and 0 bases, with 8 bases remaining between them. There are 13 residues in the CDR3.